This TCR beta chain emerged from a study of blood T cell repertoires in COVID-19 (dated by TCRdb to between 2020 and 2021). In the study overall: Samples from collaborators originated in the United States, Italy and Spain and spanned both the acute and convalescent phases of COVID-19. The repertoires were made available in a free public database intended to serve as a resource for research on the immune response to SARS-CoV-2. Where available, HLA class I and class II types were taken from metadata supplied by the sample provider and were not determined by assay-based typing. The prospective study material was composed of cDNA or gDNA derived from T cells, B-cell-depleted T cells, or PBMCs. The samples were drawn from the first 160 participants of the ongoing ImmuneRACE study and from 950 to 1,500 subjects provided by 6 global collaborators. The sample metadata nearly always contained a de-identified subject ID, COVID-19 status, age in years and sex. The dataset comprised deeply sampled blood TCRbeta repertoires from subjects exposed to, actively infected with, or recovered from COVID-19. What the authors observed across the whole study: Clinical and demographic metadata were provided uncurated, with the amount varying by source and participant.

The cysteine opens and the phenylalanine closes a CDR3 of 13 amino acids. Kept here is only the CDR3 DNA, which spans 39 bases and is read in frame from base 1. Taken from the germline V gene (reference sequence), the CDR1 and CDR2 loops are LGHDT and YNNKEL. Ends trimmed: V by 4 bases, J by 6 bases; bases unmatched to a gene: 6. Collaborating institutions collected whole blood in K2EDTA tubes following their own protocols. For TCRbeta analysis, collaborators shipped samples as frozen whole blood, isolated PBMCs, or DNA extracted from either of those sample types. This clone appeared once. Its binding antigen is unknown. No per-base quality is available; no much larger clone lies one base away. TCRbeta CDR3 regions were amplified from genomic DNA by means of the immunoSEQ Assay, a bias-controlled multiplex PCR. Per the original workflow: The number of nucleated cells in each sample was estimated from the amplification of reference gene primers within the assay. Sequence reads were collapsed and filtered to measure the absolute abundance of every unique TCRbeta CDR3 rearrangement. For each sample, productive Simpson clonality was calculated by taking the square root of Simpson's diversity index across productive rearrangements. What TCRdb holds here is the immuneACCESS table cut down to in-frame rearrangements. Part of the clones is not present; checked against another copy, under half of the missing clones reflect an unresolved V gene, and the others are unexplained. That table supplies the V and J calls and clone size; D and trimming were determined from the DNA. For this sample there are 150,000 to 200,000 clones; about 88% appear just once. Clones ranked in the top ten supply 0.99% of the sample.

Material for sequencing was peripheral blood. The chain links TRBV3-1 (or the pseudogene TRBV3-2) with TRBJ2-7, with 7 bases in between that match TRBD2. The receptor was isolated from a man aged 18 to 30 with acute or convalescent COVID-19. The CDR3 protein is CASSPEWGGEQYF. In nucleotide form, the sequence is TGTGCCAGCAGCCCCGAGTGGGGGGGCGAGCAGTACTTC.